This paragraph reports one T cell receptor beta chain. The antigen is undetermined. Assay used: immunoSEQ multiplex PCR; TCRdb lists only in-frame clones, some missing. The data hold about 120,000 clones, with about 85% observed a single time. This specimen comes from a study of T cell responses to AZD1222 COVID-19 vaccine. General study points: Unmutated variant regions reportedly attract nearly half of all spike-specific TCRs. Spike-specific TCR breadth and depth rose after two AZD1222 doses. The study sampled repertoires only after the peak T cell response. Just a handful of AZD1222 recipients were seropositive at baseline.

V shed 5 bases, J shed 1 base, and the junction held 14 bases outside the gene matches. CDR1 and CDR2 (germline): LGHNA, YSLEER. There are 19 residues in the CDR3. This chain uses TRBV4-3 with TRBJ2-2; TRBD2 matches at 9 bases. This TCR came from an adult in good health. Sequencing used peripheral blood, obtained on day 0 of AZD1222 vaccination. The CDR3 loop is CASSKGGSGGSKNTGELFF. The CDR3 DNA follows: TGCGCCAGCAGCAAAGGGGGTAGCGGGGGTTCCAAGAACACCGGGGAGCTGTTTTTT.